This T cell receptor beta chain came from a study of OX40 agonist ivuxolimab in advanced cancers. In the study overall: Ivuxolimab, an agonist antibody against OX40 (CD134), was given to patients. Every 2 weeks, patients got intravenous ivuxolimab at one of six dose levels (0.01-10 mg/kg). Cancers in dose escalation were hepatocellular, melanoma, renal cell and head and neck.

Here immunoSEQ multiplex PCR was the method, and the copy in TCRdb shows in-frame clones only, minus some. Of 65,000 to 80,000 clones in the sample, more than 85% were seen once. No patient had autoimmune disease or received systemic immunosuppression. The V end was cut by 3 bases, the J end by 0 bases, with 11 bases between. The germline CDR1 and CDR2 sequences are LNHDA and SQIVND (reference sequence). The CDR3 sequence is 15 residues long. The sequence derives from an adult with an advanced solid tumor such as melanoma, head and neck, liver or kidney cancer. The chain links TRBV19 to TRBJ1-2; perhaps TRBD1 as D (5 bases). The sample was CD4+ or CD8+ T cells sorted from blood, taken in a trial of the OX40 agonist ivuxolimab. In DNA, the CDR3 is TGTGCCAGTAGTATGGGGGAGGCTCCTAACTATGGCTACACCTTC. This translates into CASSMGEAPNYGYTF.